This T cell receptor beta chain stems from a study of T cells after posttransplantation cyclophosphamide (dated by TCRdb to 2016 to 2018). Broadly, across the study: The study tracked T cell repertoire reconstitution by TRB sequencing after myeloablative bone marrow transplantation using posttransplantation cyclophosphamide as GVHD prophylaxis. Antigen receptor sequencing covered samples from some 36 PTCy-treated patients and 15 to 20 of their related bone marrow donors. Blood from all 35 or so PTCy patients with 1-year posttransplant specimens was subjected to TRB sequencing. Up to about 3 additional blood samples from 2 to 5.2 years after transplant were also TRB-sequenced in 3 patients, as was pretransplant blood from several patients. TRA and TRB clonality were tightly correlated in ten or so samples, so subsequent TCR analyses focused on TRB only. Public TRB sequences were checked against a database of over 3,500 sequences associated with responses to pathogens, tumor antigens, self-antigens and alloantigens. What the work shows at the level of the full study, not this receptor alone: Donor-recipient similarity was low at 1-2 months but rose over the first year, and later blood repertoires were often dominated by donor CD8+ memory clones. Across around 48 patients, recipient CMV seropositivity and CMV reactivation were highly associated with TRB clonality; PTCy diversity was similar to CNI/methotrexate controls. The TRB repertoires of T cells infiltrating skin or GI tract showed only limited overlap with the TRB repertoires of T cells in blood.

This sample's treatment or condition label indicates: high-dose cyclophosphamide on days +3 and +4 as single-agent GVHD prophylaxis. Patients in the PTCy group got busulfan and fludarabine conditioning, a marrow graft from a related or unrelated donor, and cyclophosphamide on days +3 and +4. The PTCy-treated patients were drawn from a prospective, multi-institutional clinical trial. Peripheral blood and bone marrow mononuclear cells were isolated by Ficoll-Hypaque density centrifugation and cryopreserved. The germline V gene specifies LGHNA as CDR1 and YNFKEQ as CDR2. V loses 0 bases of germline sequence and J loses 8 bases, and the interval between the two ends is 10 bases. The CDR3 contains 14 residues, cysteine and phenylalanine counted. Here the CDR3 DNA is all that survives: 42 bases in frame from base 1. This clone was counted between two and nine times. Its antigen target is currently unknown. Nothing much larger sits one base from this clone, and base qualities are not available.

TRB sequencing was run on genomic DNA with either the immunoSEQ assay at survey resolution or the hsTCRB kit. On the study's bioinformatics: The immunoSEQ software handled the initial read processing, while the LymphoSeq R package was used for the repertoire analyses. For each TRB dataset, clonality was calculated as 1 minus normalized Shannon entropy, and the Gini coefficient was computed as well. To infer phenotypes in unsorted samples, TRB sequences from sorted subsets of the recipient or donor were mapped onto unsorted samples from the same recipient. This is the immuneACCESS table as TCRdb keeps it, with only in-frame sequences that have V and J called. A part of the clones is gone; compared with another copy, unresolved V genes explain less than half, and the rest is unexplained. D and trimming were read from the DNA, whereas the V and J calls and clone size are those reported in that table. The sample table contains roughly 19,000 clones; only one count was recorded for approximately 74% of them. The top ten clones comprise 25% to 35% of the sample.

The clonotype comes from a young adult male patient who received an allogeneic stem cell transplant from a related donor, was CMV-positive, and had acute GVHD only. Following transplantation, part of the T cell population may be supplied by the graft donor rather than the patient. The sample was PBMCs, taken after an allogeneic stem cell transplant with post-transplant cyclophosphamide. The chain is encoded by TRBV4-2 joined to TRBJ1-4; the best D guess is TRBD1, with 5 bases matching. The DNA sequence is TGTGCCAGCAGCCAAGAAGGGGATTCAGAAAAACTGTTTTTT. Its translation reads: CASSQEGDSEKLFF.